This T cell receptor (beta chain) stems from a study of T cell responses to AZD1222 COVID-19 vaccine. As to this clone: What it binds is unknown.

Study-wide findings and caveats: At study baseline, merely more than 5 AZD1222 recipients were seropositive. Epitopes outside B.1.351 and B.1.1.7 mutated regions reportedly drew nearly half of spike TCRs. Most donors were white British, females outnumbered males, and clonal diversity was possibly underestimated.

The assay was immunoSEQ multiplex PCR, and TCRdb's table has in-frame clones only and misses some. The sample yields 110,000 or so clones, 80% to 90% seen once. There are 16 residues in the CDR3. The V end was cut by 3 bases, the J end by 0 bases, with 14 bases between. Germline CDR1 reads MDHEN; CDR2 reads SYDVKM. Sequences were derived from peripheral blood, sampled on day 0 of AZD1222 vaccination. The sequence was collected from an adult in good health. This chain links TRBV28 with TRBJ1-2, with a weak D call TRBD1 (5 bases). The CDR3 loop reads CASSFPGPDTNYGYTF. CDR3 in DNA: TGTGCCAGCAGTTTTCCGGGACCCGACACTAACTATGGCTACACCTTC.